These 13 T cell receptor beta chains were all obtained from the same sample, sequenced in a study of CD8+ T cells in alopecia areata. RNA was isolated and reverse transcribed to cDNA, the sequencing template. Profiled with immunoSEQ multiplex PCR; TCRdb holds only in-frame clones, not every one. The data show about 56,000 clones, almost 97% seen once. The source was CD8+ T cells sorted from blood, collected at week 0. These receptors were obtained from a human donor with alopecia areata.

The chain is built from TRBV27 and TRBJ2-5; 7 positions agree with TRBD2. The CDR3 is 14 residues long. Germline V gene lookup returns CDR1 MNHEY and CDR2 SMNVEV (reference sequence). The ends lost 6 bases at V and 2 bases at J; junction bases unmatched: 6. CDR3 sequence reads: CASSRPGGQETQYF. The DNA of the CDR3 is TGTGCCAGCAGCCGCCCGGGGGGACAAGAGACCCAGTACTTC.

The rearrangement joins TRBV6-5 to TRBJ2-2; the D is unclear. The germline gives CDR1 MNHEY, CDR2 SVGAGI. V gave up 5 bases and J gave up 4 bases, with 11 bases separating them. The CDR3 covers 14 residues. The CDR3 region is CASSPSLATGELFF. CDR3 DNA: TGTGCCAGCAGTCCCTCATTGGCCACCGGGGAGCTGTTTTTT.

The chain uses TRBV18 and TRBJ2-5; 7 bases agree with TRBD1. The DNA end favors TRBJ2-7, so the J call may be wrong. The CDR3 length is 14 residues. Germline V CDR1 and CDR2: KGHSH, LQKENI. CDR3 amino acids: CASSPRRQGYEQYF. The CDR3, as DNA: TGTGCCAGCTCACCACGTAGACAGGGTTACGAGCAGTACTTC.

This chain connects TRBV5-4 to TRBJ2-2; possibly TRBD1 for D (6 bases). Germline V lookup: CDR1 SGHNT, CDR2 YYREEE (reference sequence). Between the trimmed V and J ends, which lost 4 bases and 6 bases, there was a span of 16 bases. The CDR3 extends over 15 amino acids. CDR3 loop: CASSILKQGPGELFF. The CDR3 region has the DNA TGTGCCAGCAGCATATTAAAACAGGGACCCGGGGAGCTGTTTTTT.

The chain recombines TRBV6-1 with TRBJ2-2; D perhaps matches TRBD2 (6 bases). From germline, CDR1 is MNHNS and CDR2 SASEGT. Trimming left V 4 bases short and J 5 bases short, with 8 bases between. The CDR3 is 13 amino acids. CDR3 nucleotide sequence: TGTGCCAGCAGTGTTGGGGGGACCGGGGAGCTGTTTTTT. Translating gives CASSVGGTGELFF.

The chain uses TRBV29-1 and TRBJ2-7; no definite D call. The V end was cut by 1 base, the J end by 4 bases, with 8 bases between. Germline V gene sequence: CDR1 SQVTM, CDR2 ANQGSEA. The CDR3 extends over 12 amino acids. This CDR3 reads CSVEGVKYEQYF. CDR3 in DNA: TGCAGCGTTGAAGGGGTAAAGTACGAGCAGTACTTC.

V and J are TRBV10-3 and TRBJ2-1, with 10 positions matching TRBD1. The CDR3 covers 17 residues. The V and J ends lost 2 bases and 8 bases, in that order; junction bases with no gene match: 12. Germline CDR1 is ENHRY and CDR2 is SYGVKD. The chain's CDR3 is CAISERLGTGVTDEQFF. In DNA, the CDR3 is TGTGCCATCAGTGAGCGTCTCGGGACAGGGGTTACGGATGAGCAGTTCTTC.

The V call is TRBV7-9, the J call TRBJ1-2, with D maybe TRBD1 (5 bases). The CDR3 runs to 12 residues. V lost 1 base to trimming and J lost 8 bases, with 8 bases between them. Per the germline V gene, CDR1 is SEHNR and CDR2 is FQNEAQ (reference sequence). The CDR3 region is CASSLVRGGYTF. CDR3 DNA: TGTGCCAGCAGCTTAGTCCGGGGGGGCTACACCTTC.

The chain employs TRBV2 and TRBJ2-7; a weak D match, TRBD1 (6 bases). The germline V gene has CDR1 SNHLY and CDR2 FYNNEI. With 9 bases removed from V and 1 base from J, the gap between germline ends came to 13 bases. The CDR3 runs to 13 residues. The CDR3 region is CARSITGSYEQYF. CDR3 nucleotides: TGTGCCAGAAGTATAACAGGGTCCTACGAGCAGTACTTC. The full variable domain, in which reference TRBV2 and TRBJ2-7 provide the parts outside the CDR3, is EPEVTQTPSHQVTQMGQEVILRCVPISNHLYFYWYRQILGQKVEFLVSFYNNEISEKSEIFDDQFSVERPDGSNFTLKIRSTKLEDSAMYFCARSITGSYEQYFGPGTRLTVT.

The V and J genes are TRBV7-9 and TRBJ1-2; 7 nucleotides line up with TRBD1. CDR1 and CDR2 (germline): SEHNR, FQNEAQ (reference sequence). The CDR3 is 14 amino acids. V lost 3 bases to trimming and J lost 5 bases; unmatched junction nucleotides: 6. CDR3 amino acids: CASSFGTVGYGYTF. Here the CDR3 DNA reads TGTGCCAGCAGCTTTGGGACAGTAGGATATGGCTACACCTTC. Looking up the rest from reference TRBV7-9 and TRBJ1-2 gives the full variable domain: DTGVSQNPRHKITKRGQNVTFRCDPISEHNRLYWYRQTLGQGPEFLTYFQNEAQLEKSRLLSDRFSAERPKGSFSTLEIQRTEQGDSAMYLCASSFGTVGYGYTFGSGTRLTVV.

The chain uses TRBV4-1 and TRBJ1-2; D ambiguous. The CDR3 spans 14 residues. V was trimmed by 4 bases and J by 1 base, leaving 10 bases between them. Germline V gene lookup returns CDR1 MGHRA and CDR2 YSYEKL. As DNA, the CDR3 is TGCGCCAGCAGCCCAAGCGGGGTTAACTATGGCTACACCTTC. Protein: CASSPSGVNYGYTF.

V gene TRBV11-2 combines with J gene TRBJ2-7; maybe TRBD2 (5 bases). With 0 bases removed from V and 4 bases from J, the gap between germline ends came to 13 bases. The CDR3 length is 15 residues. Germline CDR1 reads SGHAT; CDR2 reads FQNNGV. The DNA of the CDR3 is TGTGCCAGCAGCTTAGAGGCGGGCCAAATTTACGAGCAGTACTTC. This codes for CASSLEAGQIYEQYF.

The chain joins TRBV9 to TRBJ2-5; the D gene is possibly TRBD1 (6 bases). The germline CDR1 and CDR2 sequences are SGDLS and YYNGEE. Trimming removed 0 bases at V and 2 bases at J, with 14 bases between. The CDR3 consists of 16 residues. For the CDR3, the DNA is TGTGCCAGCAGCGTAGCTGGGGGCATGCTTCAAGAGACCCAGTACTTC. Protein product: CASSVAGGMLQETQYF.